Presented here are 12 T cell receptor beta chains from one specimen sequenced in a study of cytomegalovirus exposure and HLA in healthy donors. PCR primers comprised 60 Vbeta and 13 Jbeta primers. The method was immunoSEQ multiplex PCR; TCRdb's version includes in-frame clones alone and lacks a portion of them. This table has approximately 200,000 clones, 82% appearing once. Sequenced input: PBMCs. The receptors were sampled from a boy aged 2 to 9 in good health and CMV-seronegative.

The rearrangement links TRBV28 to TRBJ2-7; TRBD1 is a possible D gene (5 bases). The CDR3 extends over 13 amino acids. Trimming removed 5 bases at V and 3 bases at J, with 11 bases between. Germline CDR1 reads MDHEN; CDR2 reads SYDVKM. CDR3 protein: CASSHDRRYEQYF. DNA of the CDR3: TGTGCCAGCAGTCATGACAGACGCTACGAGCAGTACTTC.

The chain has TRBV30 and TRBJ2-3; D perhaps matches TRBD2 (7 bases). The germline V gene has CDR1 GTSNPN and CDR2 SVGIG (reference sequence). Trimming removed 4 bases at V and 5 bases at J, with 19 bases between. This CDR3 comprises 15 residues. The chain's CDR3 is CAWTIGAGAGDTQYF. The DNA of the CDR3 is TGTGCCTGGACGATAGGGGCGGGGGCCGGAGATACGCAGTATTTT.

The chain is built from TRBV7-2 and TRBJ2-3; 8 positions match TRBD2. The CDR3 extends over 16 amino acids. Germline trimming cut 2 bases from V and 2 bases from J; bases unmatched to any gene: 6. Germline V gives CDR1 SGHTA, CDR2 FQGNSA. CDR3 nucleotides: TGTGCCAGCAGCTTACAGCCTAGCGGGTACACAGATACGCAGTATTTT. Protein product: CASSLQPSGYTDTQYF.

Concerning this clone itself: Other DNA sequences of this sample code for an identical CDR3. The J gene is TRBJ1-1, the V gene TRBV27; unclear D gene. Germline CDR1 and CDR2: MNHEY and SMNVEV (reference sequence). The CDR3 consists of 13 residues. The V gene lost 3 bases and the J gene lost 1 base, with 6 bases spanning the gap. CDR3 sequence: CASSLGRNTEAFF. Here the CDR3 DNA reads TGTGCCAGCAGTTTGGGCCGGAACACTGAAGCTTTCTTT.

V and J are TRBV9 and TRBJ1-2; D unresolved. The CDR3 loop spans 14 amino acids. Trimming stripped 4 bases from V and 3 bases from J, with 13 bases between. In germline, CDR1 is SGDLS, CDR2 YYNGEE. CDR3 coding DNA: TGTGCCAGCAGCAGAGGGATTTTAGACTATGGCTACACCTTC. This translates into CASSRGILDYGYTF. Full variable domain (outside the CDR3, taken from reference TRBV9 and TRBJ1-2): DSGVTQTPKHLITATGQRVTLRCSPRSGDLSVYWYQQSLDQGLQFLIQYYNGEERAKGNILERFSAQQFPDLHSELNLSSLELGDSALYFCASSRGILDYGYTFGSGTRLTVV.

The chain recombines TRBV4-1 with TRBJ1-1, with D maybe TRBD1 (6 bases). Deletions cut 0 bases from V and 8 bases from J, with 10 bases between. CDR3 length: 13 residues. The germline CDR1 and CDR2 sequences are MGHRA and YSYEKL. The CDR3 here is CASSQDRGGEAFF. CDR3 DNA: TGCGCCAGCAGCCAAGATAGGGGGGGAGAAGCTTTCTTT.

DNA for the CDR3: TGCAGTGCGGAGCGTGGGGAGACCCAGTACTTC. It encodes CSAERGETQYF. The chain joins TRBV20-1 to TRBJ2-5; D is unclear. Germline CDR1 DFQATT, CDR2 SNEGSKA (reference sequence). The CDR3 runs to 11 residues. Deletions cut 6 bases from V and 5 bases from J, with 10 bases between.

The chain joins TRBV5-4 to TRBJ2-5; 8 bases align to TRBD2. This CDR3 spans 16 amino acids. The V segment lost 4 bases and the J segment 0 bases; nucleotides outside the gene matches: 8. The V gene's germline CDR1 is SGHNT and CDR2 YYREEE (reference sequence). The CDR3 DNA sequence: TGTGCCAGCAGCGCTACTAGCGGACGGTACCAAGAGACCCAGTACTTC. Translated, it gives CASSATSGRYQETQYF.

This clone has a single count. J is TRBJ1-1 and V is TRBV10-3; D possibly corresponds to TRBD1 (5 bases). V gave up 6 bases and J gave up 5 bases, with 13 bases separating them. There are 13 residues in the CDR3. The V gene's germline CDR1 is ENHRY and CDR2 SYGVKD. CDR3 amino acids: CAIRKGSGTEAFF. CDR3 nucleotide sequence: TGTGCCATCAGAAAGGGGTCGGGTACTGAAGCTTTCTTT.

The gene calls are TRBV11-2 and TRBJ2-7; D may be TRBD2 (6 bases). Germline lookup yields CDR1 SGHAT and CDR2 FQNNGV. The V gene lost 5 bases and the J gene lost 3 bases, with 17 bases spanning the gap. The CDR3 runs to 15 residues. The CDR3 DNA sequence: TGTGCCAGCAGCAACATCCGGGACTGGCACTACGAGCAGTACTTC. This sequence encodes CASSNIRDWHYEQYF.

This clone was seen only once. The rearrangement links TRBV9 to TRBJ2-7, with 13 bases fitting TRBD2. This CDR3 is built from 15 residues. Germline CDR1 reads SGDLS; CDR2 reads YYNGEE. The trim removed 0 bases at V and 4 bases at J, leaving 1 base unmatched. The CDR3 protein is CASSVGTSGGYEQYF. CDR3 DNA: TGTGCCAGCAGCGTAGGGACTAGCGGGGGATACGAGCAGTACTTC.

The V gene is TRBV2, the J gene TRBJ2-7; D remains unclear. CDR1 and CDR2 (germline): SNHLY, FYNNEI. This CDR3 comprises 10 residues. The ends were cut back, 6 bases at V and 3 bases at J, with 3 bases in the middle. This CDR3 is CASSLYEQYF. CDR3 in DNA: TGTGCCAGCAGCCTCTACGAGCAGTACTTC.